The source of this T cell receptor (beta chain) is a study of shared clonotypes between healthy human individuals. Whole-study context: Donors, aged 18 to 49, were a couple of women and a few men.

The CDR3 spans 14 residues. Germline CDR1 and CDR2: SGHRS and YFSETQ. V was pared by 1 base and J by 10 bases, with 17 bases between. Execution of the assay was at deep level. Measured with immunoSEQ multiplex PCR; TCRdb has only the in-frame clones, and not every one. The sample has about 490,000 clones; around four fifths are singletons. The sequenced sample consisted of PBMCs. The chain carries TRBV5-1 and TRBJ1-2; no clear D. This sequence originates from a woman aged 40 to 50 in good health. Some clones in this sample may be carry-over from other donors' samples. The CDR3 nucleotides read TGCGCCAGCAGCTTGACGGCTGGTCGAGATGACTACACCTTC. This gives the protein CASSLTAGRDDYTF.